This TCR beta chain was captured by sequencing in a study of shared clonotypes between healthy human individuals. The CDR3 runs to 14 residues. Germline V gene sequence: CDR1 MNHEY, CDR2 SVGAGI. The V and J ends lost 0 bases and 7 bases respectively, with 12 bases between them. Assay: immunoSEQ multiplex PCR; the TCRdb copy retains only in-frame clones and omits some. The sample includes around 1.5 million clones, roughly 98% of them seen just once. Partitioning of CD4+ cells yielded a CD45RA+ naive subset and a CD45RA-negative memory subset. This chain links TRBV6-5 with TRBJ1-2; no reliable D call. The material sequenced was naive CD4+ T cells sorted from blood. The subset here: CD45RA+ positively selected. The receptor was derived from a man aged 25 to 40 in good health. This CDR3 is CASSYSVGKLGYTF. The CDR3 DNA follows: TGTGCCAGCAGTTACTCGGTGGGCAAACTTGGCTACACCTTC.